One sample yielded the 6 T cell receptor beta chains listed below, sequenced in a study of CD8+ T cells in alopecia areata. RNA extraction was followed by reverse transcription into cDNA, which acted as the sequencing template. Assay used: immunoSEQ multiplex PCR; TCRdb lists only in-frame clones, some missing. The table includes roughly 100,000 clones, roughly 45% detected once. The treatment: oral pan-JAK inhibitor, 5-10 mg twice daily. The sample consisted of CD8+ T cells sorted from blood, taken at week 24, from a patient treated with tofacitinib. These receptor sequences come from a human donor with alopecia areata.

V gene TRBV5-1 combines with J gene TRBJ2-7; D unresolved. Germline V lookup: CDR1 SGHRS, CDR2 YFSETQ. V was trimmed by 5 bases and J by 3 bases, leaving 21 bases between them. The CDR3 covers 16 residues. This CDR3 is CASSPKLNRRDYEQYF. CDR3 nucleotides: TGCGCCAGCAGTCCGAAACTTAACAGAAGGGACTACGAGCAGTACTTC.

This clone was recorded a few times. The chain carries TRBV27 and TRBJ1-5; D possibly corresponds to TRBD1 (5 bases). Deletions cut 3 bases from V and 1 base from J, with 10 bases between. This CDR3 comprises 15 residues. CDR1 and CDR2 from the germline V gene are MNHEY and SMNVEV (reference sequence). This CDR3 reads CASSFEGRSNQPQHF. CDR3 DNA sequence: TGTGCCAGCAGTTTCGAGGGGAGAAGCAATCAGCCCCAGCATTTT.

The DNA for the CDR3 is TGTGCCAGCAGCTTTACTCGTAATGAGCAGTTCTTC. Residues: CASSFTRNEQFF. The chain employs TRBV14 and TRBJ2-1; D unclear. V was clipped by 5 bases and J by 7 bases, with 9 bases between them. Germline V lookup: CDR1 SGHDN, CDR2 FVKESK. The CDR3 spans 12 residues.

This clone was seen a few times. V gene TRBV7-9 combines with J gene TRBJ2-2; unclear D gene. The CDR3 runs 14 residues. CDR1 is SEHNR, CDR2 FQNEAQ, per germline (reference sequence). Trimming removed 1 base at V and 5 bases at J, with 8 bases between. The DNA for the CDR3 is TGTGCCAGCAGCTTAGTTGGGATTACCGGGGAGCTGTTTTTT. This codes for CASSLVGITGELFF.

This clone was observed a few times. The chain has TRBV4-1 and TRBJ2-7, with 10 bases matching TRBD1. The CDR3 runs 15 residues. Germline CDR1 and CDR2: MGHRA and YSYEKL. Trimming took 4 bases from V and 4 from J; bases not matched to a gene: 7. The CDR3 region has the DNA TGCGCCAGCAGCCTCCGGGACAGGGGCGGTTACGAGCAGTACTTC. Protein product: CASSLRDRGGYEQYF.

The chain links TRBV7-9 to TRBJ1-2, with unresolved D. The CDR3 loop spans 16 amino acids. Germline values: CDR1 SEHNR, CDR2 FQNEAQ (reference sequence). Trimming removed 1 base at V and 2 bases at J, with 14 bases between. This CDR3 reads CASSLDGAQYNYGYTF. The CDR3 region has the DNA TGTGCCAGCAGCTTAGATGGAGCCCAATACAACTATGGCTACACCTTC.